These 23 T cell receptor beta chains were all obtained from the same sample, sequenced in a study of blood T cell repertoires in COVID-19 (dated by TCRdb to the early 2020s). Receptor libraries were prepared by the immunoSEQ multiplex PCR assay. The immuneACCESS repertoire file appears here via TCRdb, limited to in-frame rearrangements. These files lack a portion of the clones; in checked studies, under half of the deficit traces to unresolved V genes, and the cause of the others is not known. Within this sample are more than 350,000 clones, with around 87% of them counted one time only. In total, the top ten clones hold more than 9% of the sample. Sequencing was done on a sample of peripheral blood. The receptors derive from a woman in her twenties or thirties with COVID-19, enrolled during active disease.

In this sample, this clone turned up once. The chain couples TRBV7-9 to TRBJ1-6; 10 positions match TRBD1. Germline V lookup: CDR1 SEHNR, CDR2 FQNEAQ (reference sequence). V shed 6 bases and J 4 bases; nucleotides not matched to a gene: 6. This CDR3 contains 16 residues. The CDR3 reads CASRRTGGIYNSPLHF. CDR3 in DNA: TGTGCCAGCAGACGGACAGGGGGGATTTATAATTCACCCCTCCACTTT.

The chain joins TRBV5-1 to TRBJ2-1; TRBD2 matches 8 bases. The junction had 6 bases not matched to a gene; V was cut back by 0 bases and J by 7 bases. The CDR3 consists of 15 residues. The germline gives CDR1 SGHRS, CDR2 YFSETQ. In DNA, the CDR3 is TGCGCCAGCAGCTTGGCCGGGGGGGAAAAGAATGAGCAGTTCTTC. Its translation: CASSLAGGEKNEQFF.

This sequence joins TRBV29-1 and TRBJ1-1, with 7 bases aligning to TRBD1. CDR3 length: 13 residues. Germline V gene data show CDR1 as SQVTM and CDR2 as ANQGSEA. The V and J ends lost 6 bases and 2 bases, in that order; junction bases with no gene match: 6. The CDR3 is CSVQTGTNTEAFF. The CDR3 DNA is TGCAGCGTCCAGACAGGGACAAACACTGAAGCTTTCTTT.

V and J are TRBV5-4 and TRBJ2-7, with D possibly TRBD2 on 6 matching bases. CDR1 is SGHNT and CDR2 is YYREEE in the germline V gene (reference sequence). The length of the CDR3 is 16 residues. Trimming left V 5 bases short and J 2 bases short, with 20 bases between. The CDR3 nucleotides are TGTGCCAGCAGTTTGTTCCCTCGGGGGAGAACCTACGAGCAGTACTTC. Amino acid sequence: CASSLFPRGRTYEQYF.

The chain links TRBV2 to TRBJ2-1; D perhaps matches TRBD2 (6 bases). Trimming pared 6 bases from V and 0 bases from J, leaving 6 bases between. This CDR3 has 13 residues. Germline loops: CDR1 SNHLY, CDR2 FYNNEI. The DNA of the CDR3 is TGTGCCAGCAGGGAGGGCTCCTACAATGAGCAGTTCTTC. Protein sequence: CASREGSYNEQFF.

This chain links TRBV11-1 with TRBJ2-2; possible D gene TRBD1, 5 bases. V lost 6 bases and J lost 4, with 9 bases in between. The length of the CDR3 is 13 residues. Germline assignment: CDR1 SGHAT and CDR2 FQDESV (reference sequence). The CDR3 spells CASRVQGTGELFF. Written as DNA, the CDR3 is TGTGCCAGCAGGGTTCAGGGCACCGGGGAGCTGTTTTTT.

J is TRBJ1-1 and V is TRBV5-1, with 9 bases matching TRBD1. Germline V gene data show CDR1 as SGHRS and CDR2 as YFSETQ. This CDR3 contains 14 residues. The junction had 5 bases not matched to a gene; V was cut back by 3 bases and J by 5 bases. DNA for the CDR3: TGCGCCAGCAGCTCCACAGGGGGCGGGACTGAAGCTTTCTTT. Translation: CASSSTGGGTEAFF. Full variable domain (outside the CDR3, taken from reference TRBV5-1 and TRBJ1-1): KAGVTQTPRYLIKTRGQQVTLSCSPISGHRSVSWYQQTPGQGLQFLFEYFSETQRNKGNFPGRFSGRQFSNSRSEMNVSTLELGDSALYLCASSSTGGGTEAFFGQGTRLTVV.

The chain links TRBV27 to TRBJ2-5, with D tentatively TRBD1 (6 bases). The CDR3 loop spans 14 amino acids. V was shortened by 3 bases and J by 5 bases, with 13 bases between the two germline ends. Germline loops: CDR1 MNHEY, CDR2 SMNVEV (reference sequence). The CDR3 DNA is TGTGCCAGCAGTTTGGCAGGGGTACATGAGACCCAGTACTTC. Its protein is CASSLAGVHETQYF.

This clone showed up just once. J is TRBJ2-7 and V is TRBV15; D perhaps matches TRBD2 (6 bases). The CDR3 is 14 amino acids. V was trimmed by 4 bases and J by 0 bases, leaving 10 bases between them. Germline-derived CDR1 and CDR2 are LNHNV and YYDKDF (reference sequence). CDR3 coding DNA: TGTGCCACCAGCACTGGGAGGAGCTCCTACGAGCAGTACTTC. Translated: CATSTGRSSYEQYF. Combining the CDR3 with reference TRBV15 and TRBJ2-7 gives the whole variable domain DAMVIQNPRYQVTQFGKPVTLSCSQTLNHNVMYWYQQKSSQAPKLLFHYYDKDFNNEADTPDNFQSRRPNTSFCFLDIRSPGLGDTAMYLCATSTGRSSYEQYFGPGTRLTVT.

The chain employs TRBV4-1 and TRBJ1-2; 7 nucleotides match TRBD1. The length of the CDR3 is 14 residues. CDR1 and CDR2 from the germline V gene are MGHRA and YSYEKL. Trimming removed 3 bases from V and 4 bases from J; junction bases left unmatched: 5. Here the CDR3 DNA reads TGCGCCAGCAGCCAGTTGACAGGGATCTATGGCTACACCTTC. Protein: CASSQLTGIYGYTF.

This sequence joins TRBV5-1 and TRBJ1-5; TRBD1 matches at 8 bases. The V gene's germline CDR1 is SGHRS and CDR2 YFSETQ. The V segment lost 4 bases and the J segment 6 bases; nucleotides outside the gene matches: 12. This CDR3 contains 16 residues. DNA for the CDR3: TGCGCCAGCAGCCCCACTCCAGGGGGCGCGGGTCAGCCCCAGCATTTT. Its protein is CASSPTPGGAGQPQHF.

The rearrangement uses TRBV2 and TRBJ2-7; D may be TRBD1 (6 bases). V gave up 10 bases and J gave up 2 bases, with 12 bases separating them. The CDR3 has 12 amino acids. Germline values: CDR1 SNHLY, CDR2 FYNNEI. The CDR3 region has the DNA TGTGCCACCACCGGGACACCCTACGAGCAGTACTTC. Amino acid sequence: CATTGTPYEQYF. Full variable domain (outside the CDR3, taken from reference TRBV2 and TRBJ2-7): EPEVTQTPSHQVTQMGQEVILRCVPISNHLYFYWYRQILGQKVEFLVSFYNNEISEKSEIFDDQFSVERPDGSNFTLKIRSTKLEDSAMYFCATTGTPYEQYFGPGTRLTVT.

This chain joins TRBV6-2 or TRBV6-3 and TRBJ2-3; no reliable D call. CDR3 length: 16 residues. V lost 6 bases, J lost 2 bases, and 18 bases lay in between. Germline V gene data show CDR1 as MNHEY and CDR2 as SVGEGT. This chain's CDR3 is CASSPSSRFFTDTQYF. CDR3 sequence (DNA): TGTGCCAGCAGCCCCTCGTCCAGATTTTTCACAGATACGCAGTATTTT.

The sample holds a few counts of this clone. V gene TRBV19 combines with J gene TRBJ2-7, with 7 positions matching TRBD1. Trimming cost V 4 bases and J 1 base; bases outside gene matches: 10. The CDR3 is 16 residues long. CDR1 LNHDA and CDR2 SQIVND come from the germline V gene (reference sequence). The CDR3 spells CASSTQGLRGSYEQYF. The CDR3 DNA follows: TGTGCCAGTAGTACACAGGGGTTGAGGGGGTCCTACGAGCAGTACTTC.

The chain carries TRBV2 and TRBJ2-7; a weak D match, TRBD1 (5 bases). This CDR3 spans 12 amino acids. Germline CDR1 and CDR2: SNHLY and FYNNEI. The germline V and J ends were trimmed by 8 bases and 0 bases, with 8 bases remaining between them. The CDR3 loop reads CASGADSYEQYF. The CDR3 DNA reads TGTGCCAGCGGGGCGGACTCCTACGAGCAGTACTTC.

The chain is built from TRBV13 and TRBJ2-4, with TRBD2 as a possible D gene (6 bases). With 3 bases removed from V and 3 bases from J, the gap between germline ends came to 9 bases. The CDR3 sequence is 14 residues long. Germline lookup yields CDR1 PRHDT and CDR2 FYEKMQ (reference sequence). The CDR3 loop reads CASSFGTVKNIQYF. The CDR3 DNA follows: TGTGCCAGCAGCTTTGGGACTGTCAAAAACATTCAGTACTTC.

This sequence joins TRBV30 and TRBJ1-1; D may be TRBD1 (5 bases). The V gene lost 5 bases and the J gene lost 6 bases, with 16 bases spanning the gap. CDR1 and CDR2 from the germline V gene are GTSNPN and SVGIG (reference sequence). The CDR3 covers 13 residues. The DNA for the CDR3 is TGTGCCTGGGGTGAGGGACTGGATCCTGAAGCTTTCTTT. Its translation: CAWGEGLDPEAFF.

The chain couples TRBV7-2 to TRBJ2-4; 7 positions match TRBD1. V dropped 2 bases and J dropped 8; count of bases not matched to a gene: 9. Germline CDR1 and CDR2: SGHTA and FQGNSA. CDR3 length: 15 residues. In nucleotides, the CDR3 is TGTGCCAGCAGCTTATTAGGGGGCGGTGGTGACATTCAGTACTTC. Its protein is CASSLLGGGGDIQYF.

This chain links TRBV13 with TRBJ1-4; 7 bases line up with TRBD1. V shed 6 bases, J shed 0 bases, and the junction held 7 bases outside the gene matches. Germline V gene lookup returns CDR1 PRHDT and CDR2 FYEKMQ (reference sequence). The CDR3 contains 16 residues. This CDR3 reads CASRRDRAPTNEKLFF. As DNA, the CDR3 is TGTGCCAGCAGACGTGACAGGGCCCCAACTAATGAAAAACTGTTTTTT.

DNA of the CDR3: TGTGCCAGCAGCCAAGATGGACAAGGAACCTATGGCTACACCTTC. Its protein product is CASSQDGQGTYGYTF. This chain uses TRBV3-1 (or the pseudogene TRBV3-2) with TRBJ1-2, with D perhaps TRBD1 (5 bases). Trimming cost V 0 bases and J 4 bases, with 12 bases left between them. Germline V gene data show CDR1 as LGHDT and CDR2 as YNNKEL (reference sequence). The CDR3 totals 15 residues.

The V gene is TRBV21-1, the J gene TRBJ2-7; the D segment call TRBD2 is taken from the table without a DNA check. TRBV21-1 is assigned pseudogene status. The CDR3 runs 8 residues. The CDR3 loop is CASREVYF. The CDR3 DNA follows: TGTGCCAGCAGGGAGGTGTACTTC.

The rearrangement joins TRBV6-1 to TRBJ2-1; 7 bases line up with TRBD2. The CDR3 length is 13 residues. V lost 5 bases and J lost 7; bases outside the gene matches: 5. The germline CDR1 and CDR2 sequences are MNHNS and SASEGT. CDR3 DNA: TGTGCCAGCAGTAGGACTAGTCCGAATGAGCAGTTCTTC. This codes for CASSRTSPNEQFF.

As DNA, the CDR3 is TGTGCCATCAGTGAGGCCGGGACAGTCGCCTCCTATAATTCACCCCTCCACTTT. It codes for CAISEAGTVASYNSPLHF. This chain joins TRBV10-3 and TRBJ1-6; 7 nucleotides line up with TRBD1. Trimming at V came to 2 bases and at J to 0 bases, leaving 7 bases not matched to a gene. In germline, CDR1 is ENHRY, CDR2 SYGVKD. The CDR3 has 18 residues.